Each of the 6 T cell receptor beta chains below was sequenced from the same sample in a study of post-analysis software for immune sequencing data. Researchers reported that TCR beta cDNA libraries carried unique molecular identifiers. TCRdb re-derived calls from the PCR reads in MiXCR, one entry per CDR3 protein. Of more than 450,000 distinct CDR3 sequences listed, about 40% were seen once; the top ten hold 1.5% to 2%. Study-level findings and limits: Relative to controls, patients had about 5 TRBV segments at higher frequency, with TRBV5-6, TRBV5-1 and TRBV20-1 among these.

Their target antigens are unknown. The sequencing input was blood. All receptors come from a girl aged 5-17 years with multiple sclerosis.

This clonotype was counted a few times. The gene calls are TRBV7-8 and TRBJ2-7, with 7 bases fitting TRBD2. This CDR3 spans 15 amino acids. The germline CDR1 and CDR2 sequences are SGHVS and FQNEAQ. V was pared by 6 bases and J by 2 bases, with 10 bases of the junction left unmatched. The DNA for the CDR3 is TGTGCCAGCAGTCCGCTGGGAGGGTCCACCTACGAGCAGTACTTC. Protein sequence: CASSPLGGSTYEQYF.

This rearrangement joins TRBV25-1 to TRBJ2-5, with D possibly matching TRBD2 (6 bases). Trimming took off 7 bases at V and 2 bases at J, with 14 bases between the two ends. From germline, CDR1 is MGHDK and CDR2 SYGVNS. This CDR3 contains 14 residues. The DNA of the CDR3 is TGTGCCAGCACCCGGGGGACCCGGCAAGAGACCCAGTACTTC. This encodes CASTRGTRQETQYF.

The chain has TRBV24-1 and TRBJ2-1, with 14 bases that match TRBD2. The V and J ends lost 5 bases and 2 bases, in that order; junction bases with no gene match: 13. Per germline, CDR1 KGHDR and CDR2 SFDVKD. The CDR3 length is 20 residues. CDR3 residues: CATSGLKPGTSGSAYNEQFF. Here the CDR3 DNA reads TGTGCCACCAGTGGATTAAAACCCGGGACTAGCGGGAGTGCCTACAATGAGCAGTTCTTC.

The rearrangement uses TRBV7-2 and TRBJ1-1, with D perhaps matching TRBD1 (6 bases). Germline CDR1 reads SGHTA; CDR2 reads FQGNSA. The CDR3 is 14 amino acids. Trimming removed 4 bases at V and 7 bases at J, with 16 bases between. The CDR3: CASSSIRQDLEAFF. In DNA form, the CDR3 reads TGTGCCAGCAGCTCCATCCGACAGGACCTTGAAGCTTTCTTT.

V is TRBV5-5 and J is TRBJ2-5; 10 nucleotides agree with TRBD1. Germline V gene sequence: CDR1 SGHKS, CDR2 YYEKEE (reference sequence). CDR3 length: 14 residues. V shed 1 base, J shed 13 bases, and the junction held 10 bases outside the gene matches. The chain's CDR3 is CASSLRATGGDWYF. The DNA of the CDR3 is TGTGCCAGCAGCTTGCGGGCGACAGGGGGCGATTGGTACTTC.

The chain carries TRBV4-2 and TRBJ2-1, with 8 bases matching TRBD2. The CDR3 consists of 15 residues. After removal of 1 base from V and 3 bases from J, the junction contained 2 bases not matched to a gene. The germline CDR1 and CDR2 sequences are LGHNA and YNFKEQ. CDR3 bases: TGTGCCAGCAGCCAAGTTACTAGCGGCTACAATGAGCAGTTCTTC. It is translated as CASSQVTSGYNEQFF.